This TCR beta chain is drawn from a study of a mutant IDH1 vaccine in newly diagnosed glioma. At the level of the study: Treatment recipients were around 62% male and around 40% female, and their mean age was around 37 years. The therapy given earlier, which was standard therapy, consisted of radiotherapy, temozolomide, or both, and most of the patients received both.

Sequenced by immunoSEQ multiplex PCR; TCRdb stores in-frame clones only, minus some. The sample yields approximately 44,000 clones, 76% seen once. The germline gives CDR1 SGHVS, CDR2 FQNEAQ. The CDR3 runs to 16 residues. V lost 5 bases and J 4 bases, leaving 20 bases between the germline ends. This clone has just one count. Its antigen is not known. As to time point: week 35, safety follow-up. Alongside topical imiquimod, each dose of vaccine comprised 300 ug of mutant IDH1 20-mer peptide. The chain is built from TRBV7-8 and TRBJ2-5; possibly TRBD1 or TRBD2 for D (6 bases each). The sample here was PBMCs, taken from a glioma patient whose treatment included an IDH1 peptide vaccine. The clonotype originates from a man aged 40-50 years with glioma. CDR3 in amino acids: CASSSPSPGAGETQYF. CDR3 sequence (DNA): TGTGCCAGCAGCAGCCCCAGTCCGGGGGCCGGAGAGACCCAGTACTTC.